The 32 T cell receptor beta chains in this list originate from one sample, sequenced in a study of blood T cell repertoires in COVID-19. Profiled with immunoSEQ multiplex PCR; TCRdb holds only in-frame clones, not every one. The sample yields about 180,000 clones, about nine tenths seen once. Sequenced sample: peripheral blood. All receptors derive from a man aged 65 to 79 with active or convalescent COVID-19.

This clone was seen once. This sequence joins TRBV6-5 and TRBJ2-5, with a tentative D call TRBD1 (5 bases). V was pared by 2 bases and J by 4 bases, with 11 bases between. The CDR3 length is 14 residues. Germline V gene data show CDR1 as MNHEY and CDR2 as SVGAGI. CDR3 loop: CASSYPGSGETQYF. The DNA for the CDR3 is TGTGCCAGCAGTTACCCAGGGTCAGGAGAGACCCAGTACTTC.

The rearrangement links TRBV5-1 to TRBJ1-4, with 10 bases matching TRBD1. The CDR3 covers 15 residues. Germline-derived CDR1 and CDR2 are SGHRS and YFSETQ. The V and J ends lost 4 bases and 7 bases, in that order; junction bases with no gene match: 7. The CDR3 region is CASSLGTGDGEKLFF. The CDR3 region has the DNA TGCGCCAGCAGCCTGGGGACAGGGGACGGTGAAAAACTGTTTTTT.

In DNA, the CDR3 is TGCGCCAGCAGCCAATCCTACACAGATACGCAGTATTTT. This gives the protein CASSQSYTDTQYF. The V gene is TRBV4-3, the J gene TRBJ2-3; no reliable D call. The CDR3 covers 13 residues. With 2 bases removed from V and 2 bases from J, the gap between germline ends came to 5 bases. CDR1 LGHNA and CDR2 YSLEER come from the germline V gene.

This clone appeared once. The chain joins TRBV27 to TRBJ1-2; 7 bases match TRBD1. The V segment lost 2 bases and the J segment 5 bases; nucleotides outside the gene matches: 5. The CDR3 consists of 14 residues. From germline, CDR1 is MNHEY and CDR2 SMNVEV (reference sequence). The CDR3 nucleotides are TGTGCCAGCAGTTTACTACGACAGGGTTATGGCTACACCTTC. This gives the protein CASSLLRQGYGYTF.

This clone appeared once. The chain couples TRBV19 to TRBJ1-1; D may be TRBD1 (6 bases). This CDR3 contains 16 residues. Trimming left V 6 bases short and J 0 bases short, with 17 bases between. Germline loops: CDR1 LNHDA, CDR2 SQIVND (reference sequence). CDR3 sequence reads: CASRIRSRGMNTEAFF. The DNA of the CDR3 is TGTGCCAGTAGAATTAGGAGCAGGGGAATGAACACTGAAGCTTTCTTT.

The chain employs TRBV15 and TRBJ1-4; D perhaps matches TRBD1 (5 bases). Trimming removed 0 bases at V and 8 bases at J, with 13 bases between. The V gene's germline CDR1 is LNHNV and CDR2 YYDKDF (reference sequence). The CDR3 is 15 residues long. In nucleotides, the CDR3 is TGTGCCACCAGCAGAGAGCAGGGAGGTTGGGAAAAACTGTTTTTT. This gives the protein CATSREQGGWEKLFF.

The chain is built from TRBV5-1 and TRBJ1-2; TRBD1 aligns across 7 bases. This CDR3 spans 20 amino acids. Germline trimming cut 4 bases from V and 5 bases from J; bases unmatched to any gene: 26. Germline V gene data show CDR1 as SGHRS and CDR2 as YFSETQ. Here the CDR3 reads CASSLTASPGQKKSLYGYTF. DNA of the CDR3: TGCGCCAGCAGCCTGACTGCGAGTCCGGGACAGAAAAAATCATTATATGGCTACACCTTC.

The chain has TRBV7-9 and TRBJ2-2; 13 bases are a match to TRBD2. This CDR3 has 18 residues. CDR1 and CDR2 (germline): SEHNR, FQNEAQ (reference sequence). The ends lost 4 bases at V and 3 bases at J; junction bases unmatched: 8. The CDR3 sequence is CASSSGLAGVAYTGELFF. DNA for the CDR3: TGTGCCAGCAGCTCCGGACTAGCGGGAGTGGCTTACACCGGGGAGCTGTTTTTT.

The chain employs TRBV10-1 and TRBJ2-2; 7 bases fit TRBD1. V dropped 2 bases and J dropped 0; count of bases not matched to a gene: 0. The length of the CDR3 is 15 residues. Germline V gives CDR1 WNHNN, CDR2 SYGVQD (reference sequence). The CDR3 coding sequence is TGCGCCAGCAGTGAGGACAGGGCGAACACCGGGGAGCTGTTTTTT. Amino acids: CASSEDRANTGELFF.

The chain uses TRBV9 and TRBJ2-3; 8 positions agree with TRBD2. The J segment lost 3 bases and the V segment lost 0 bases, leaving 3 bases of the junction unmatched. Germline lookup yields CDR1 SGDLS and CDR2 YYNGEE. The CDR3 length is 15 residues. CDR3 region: CASSVVAGWTDTQYF. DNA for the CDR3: TGTGCCAGCAGCGTAGTAGCGGGGTGGACAGATACGCAGTATTTT.

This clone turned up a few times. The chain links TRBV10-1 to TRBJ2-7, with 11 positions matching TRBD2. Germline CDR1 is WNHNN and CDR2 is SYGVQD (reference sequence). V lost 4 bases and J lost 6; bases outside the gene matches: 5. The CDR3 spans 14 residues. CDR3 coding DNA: TGCGCCAGCAGTGGTAGCGGGGGGGCCGGCGAGCAGTACTTC. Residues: CASSGSGGAGEQYF.

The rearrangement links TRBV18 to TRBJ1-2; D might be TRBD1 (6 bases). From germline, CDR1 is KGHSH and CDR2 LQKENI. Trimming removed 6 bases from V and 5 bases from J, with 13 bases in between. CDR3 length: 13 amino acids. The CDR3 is CASSPDRSYGYTF. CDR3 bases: TGTGCCAGCTCCCCTGACAGGAGTTATGGCTACACCTTC.

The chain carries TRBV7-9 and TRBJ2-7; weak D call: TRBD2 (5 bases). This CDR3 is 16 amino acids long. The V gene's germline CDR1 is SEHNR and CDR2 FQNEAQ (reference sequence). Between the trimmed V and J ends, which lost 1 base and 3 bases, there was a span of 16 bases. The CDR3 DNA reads TGTGCCAGCAGCTTAGGAGGTTCTGGCGGGTACTACGAGCAGTACTTC. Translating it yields CASSLGGSGGYYEQYF.

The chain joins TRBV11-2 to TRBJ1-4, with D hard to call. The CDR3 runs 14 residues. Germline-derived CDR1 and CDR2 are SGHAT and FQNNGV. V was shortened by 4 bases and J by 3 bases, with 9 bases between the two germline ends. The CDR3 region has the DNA TGTGCCAGCAGCTCGCAGAGGCCTAATGAAAAACTGTTTTTT. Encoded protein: CASSSQRPNEKLFF. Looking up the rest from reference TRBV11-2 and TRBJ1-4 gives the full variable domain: EAGVAQSPRYKIIEKRQSVAFWCNPISGHATLYWYQQILGQGPKLLIQFQNNGVVDDSQLPKDRFSAERLKGVDSTLKIQPAKLEDSAVYLCASSSQRPNEKLFFGSGTQLSVL.

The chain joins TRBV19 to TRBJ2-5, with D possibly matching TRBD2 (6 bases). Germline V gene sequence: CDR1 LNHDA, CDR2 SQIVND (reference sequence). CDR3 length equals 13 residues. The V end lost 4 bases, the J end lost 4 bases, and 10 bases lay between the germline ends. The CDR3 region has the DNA TGTGCCAGTAGTAGGGGACTGAGAGAGACCCAGTACTTC. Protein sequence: CASSRGLRETQYF.

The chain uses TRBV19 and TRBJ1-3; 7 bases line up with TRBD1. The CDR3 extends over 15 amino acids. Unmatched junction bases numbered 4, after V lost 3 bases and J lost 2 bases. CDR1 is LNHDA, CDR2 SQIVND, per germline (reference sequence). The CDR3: CASSIRDRTGNTIYF. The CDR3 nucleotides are TGTGCCAGTAGTATTCGGGACAGAACTGGAAACACCATATATTTT.

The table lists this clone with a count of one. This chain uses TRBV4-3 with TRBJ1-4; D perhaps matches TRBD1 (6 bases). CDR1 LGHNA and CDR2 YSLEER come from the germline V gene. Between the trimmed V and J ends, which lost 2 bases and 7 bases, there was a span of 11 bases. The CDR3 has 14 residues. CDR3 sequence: CASSQSRRGEKLFF. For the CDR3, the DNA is TGCGCCAGCAGCCAAAGTCGCAGGGGTGAAAAACTGTTTTTT.

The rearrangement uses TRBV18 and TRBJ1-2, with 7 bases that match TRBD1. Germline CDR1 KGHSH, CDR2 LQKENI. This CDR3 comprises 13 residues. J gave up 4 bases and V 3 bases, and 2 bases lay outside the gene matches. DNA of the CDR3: TGTGCCAGCTCACCGGACAGGACCTATGGCTACACCTTC. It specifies CASSPDRTYGYTF.

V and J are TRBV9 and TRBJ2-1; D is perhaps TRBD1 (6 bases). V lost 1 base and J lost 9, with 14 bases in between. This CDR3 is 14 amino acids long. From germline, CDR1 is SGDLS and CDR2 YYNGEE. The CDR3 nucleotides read TGTGCCAGCAGCGTAAGTCAGGGGCAAGGTGAGCAGTTCTTC. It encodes CASSVSQGQGEQFF.

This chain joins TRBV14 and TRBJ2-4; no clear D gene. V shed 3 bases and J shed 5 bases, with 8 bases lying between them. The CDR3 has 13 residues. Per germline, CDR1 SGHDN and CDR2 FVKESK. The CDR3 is CASSQSSQNIQYF. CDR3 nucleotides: TGTGCCAGCAGCCAGAGCTCCCAAAACATTCAGTACTTC.

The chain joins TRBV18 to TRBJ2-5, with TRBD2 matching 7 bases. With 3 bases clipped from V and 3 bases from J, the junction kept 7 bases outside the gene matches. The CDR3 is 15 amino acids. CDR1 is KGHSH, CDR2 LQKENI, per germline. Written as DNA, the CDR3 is TGTGCCAGCTCACCCTGGGAGGGGCCCGAAGAGACCCAGTACTTC. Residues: CASSPWEGPEETQYF.

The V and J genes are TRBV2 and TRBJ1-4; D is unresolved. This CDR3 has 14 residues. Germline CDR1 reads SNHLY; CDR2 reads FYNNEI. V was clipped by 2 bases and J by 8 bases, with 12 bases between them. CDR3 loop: CASSEISNWEKLFF. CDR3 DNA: TGTGCCAGCAGTGAAATAAGTAACTGGGAAAAACTGTTTTTT.

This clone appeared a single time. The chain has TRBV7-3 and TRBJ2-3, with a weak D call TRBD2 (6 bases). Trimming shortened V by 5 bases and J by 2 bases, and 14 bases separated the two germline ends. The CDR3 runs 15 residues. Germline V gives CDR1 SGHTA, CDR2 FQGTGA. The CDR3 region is CASSPHSGTTDTQYF. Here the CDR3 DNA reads TGTGCCAGCAGCCCCCATAGCGGTACCACAGATACGCAGTATTTT.

The CDR3 nucleotides are TGTGCCAGCAGTGAATGGGCAGGGGGCACTGAAGCTTTCTTT. It is translated as CASSEWAGGTEAFF. The V call is TRBV2, the J call TRBJ1-1; 7 nucleotides line up with TRBD1. This CDR3 is built from 14 residues. In germline, CDR1 is SNHLY, CDR2 FYNNEI. The junction had 4 bases not matched to a gene; V was cut back by 2 bases and J by 4 bases.

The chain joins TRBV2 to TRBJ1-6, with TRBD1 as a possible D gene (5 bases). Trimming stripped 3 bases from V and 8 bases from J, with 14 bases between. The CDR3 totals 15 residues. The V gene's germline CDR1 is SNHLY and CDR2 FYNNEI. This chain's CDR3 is CASSDRQGIYSPLHF. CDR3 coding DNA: TGTGCCAGCAGTGATCGTCAGGGTATCTATTCACCCCTCCACTTT.

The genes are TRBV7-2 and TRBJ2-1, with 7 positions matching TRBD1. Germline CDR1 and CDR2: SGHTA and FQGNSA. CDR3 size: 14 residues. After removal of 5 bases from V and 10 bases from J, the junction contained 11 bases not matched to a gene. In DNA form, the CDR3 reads TGTGCCAGCAGCCCCGGGACAGCCTTTGAGGAGCAGTTCTTC. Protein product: CASSPGTAFEEQFF.

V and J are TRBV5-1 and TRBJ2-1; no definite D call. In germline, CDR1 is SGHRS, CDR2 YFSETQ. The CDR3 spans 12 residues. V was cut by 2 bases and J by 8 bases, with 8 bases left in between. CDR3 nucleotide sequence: TGCGCCAGCAGCTTCCGAGACTATGAGCAGTTCTTC. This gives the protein CASSFRDYEQFF.

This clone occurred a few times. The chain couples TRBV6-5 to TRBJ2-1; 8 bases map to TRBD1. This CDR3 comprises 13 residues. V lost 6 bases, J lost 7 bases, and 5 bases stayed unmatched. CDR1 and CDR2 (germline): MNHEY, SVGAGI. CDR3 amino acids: CASSPDRANEQFF. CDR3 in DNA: TGTGCCAGCAGCCCGGACAGGGCAAATGAGCAGTTCTTC.

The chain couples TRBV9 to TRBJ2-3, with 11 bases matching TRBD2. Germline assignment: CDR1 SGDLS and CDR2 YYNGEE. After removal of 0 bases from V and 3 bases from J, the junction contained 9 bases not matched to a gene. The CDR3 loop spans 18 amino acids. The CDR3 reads CASSVGRLASGRTDTQYF. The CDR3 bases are TGTGCCAGCAGCGTAGGGCGGTTGGCTAGCGGGAGGACAGATACGCAGTATTTT.

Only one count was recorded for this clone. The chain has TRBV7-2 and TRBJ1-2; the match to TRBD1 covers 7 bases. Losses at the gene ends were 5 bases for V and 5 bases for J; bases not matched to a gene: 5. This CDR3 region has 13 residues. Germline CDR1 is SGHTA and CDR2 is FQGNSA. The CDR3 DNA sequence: TGTGCCAGCAGCCCGGGACAGTCTTATGGCTACACCTTC. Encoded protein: CASSPGQSYGYTF. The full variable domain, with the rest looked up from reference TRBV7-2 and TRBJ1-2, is GAGVSQSPSNKVTEKGKDVELRCDPISGHTALYWYRQSLGQGLEFLIYFQGNSAPDKSGLPSDRFSAERTGGSVSTLTIQRTQQEDSAVYLCASSPGQSYGYTFGSGTRLTVV.

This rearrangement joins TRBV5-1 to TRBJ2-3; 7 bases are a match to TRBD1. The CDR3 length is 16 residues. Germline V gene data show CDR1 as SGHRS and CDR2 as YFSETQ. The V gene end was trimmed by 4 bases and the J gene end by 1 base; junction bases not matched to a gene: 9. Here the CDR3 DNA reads TGCGCCAGCAGCAAAAACGGACAGGAGGGCACAGATACGCAGTATTTT. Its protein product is CASSKNGQEGTDTQYF.

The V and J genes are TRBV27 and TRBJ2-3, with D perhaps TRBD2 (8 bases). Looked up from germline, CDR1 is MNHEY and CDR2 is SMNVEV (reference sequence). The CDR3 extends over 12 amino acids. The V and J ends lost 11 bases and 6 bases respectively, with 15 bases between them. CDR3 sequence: CASREGADTQYF. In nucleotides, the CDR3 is TGTGCCTCCCGGGAGGGGGCGGATACGCAGTATTTT.